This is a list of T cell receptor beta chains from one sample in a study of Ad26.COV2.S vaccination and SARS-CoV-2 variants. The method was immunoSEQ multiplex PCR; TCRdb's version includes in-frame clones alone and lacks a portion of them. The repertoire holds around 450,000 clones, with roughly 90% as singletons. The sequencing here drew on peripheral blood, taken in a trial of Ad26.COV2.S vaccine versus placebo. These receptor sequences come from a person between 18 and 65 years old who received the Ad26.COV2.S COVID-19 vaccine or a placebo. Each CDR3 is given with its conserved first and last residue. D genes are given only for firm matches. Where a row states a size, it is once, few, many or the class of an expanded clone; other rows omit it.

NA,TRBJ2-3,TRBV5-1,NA,CASSLNRVTDTQYF,TGCGCCAGCAGCTTGAACAGGGTCACAGATACGCAGTATTTT
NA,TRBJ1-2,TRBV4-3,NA,CASSQVWGQDGYTF,TGCGCCAGCAGCCAAGTGTGGGGGCAGGATGGCTACACCTTC
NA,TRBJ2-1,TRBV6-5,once,CASTWGANEQFF,TGTGCCAGCACTTGGGGGGCTAATGAGCAGTTCTTC
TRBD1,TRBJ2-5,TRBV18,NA,CASSPEGTGVYGTQYF,TGTGCCAGCTCACCGGAGGGGACAGGAGTATATGGGACCCAGTACTTC
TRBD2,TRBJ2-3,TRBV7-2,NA,CASSLVGIGGVDTQYF,TGTGCCAGCAGCTTAGTTGGCATCGGGGGGGTCGATACGCAGTATTTT
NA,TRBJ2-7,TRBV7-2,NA,CASSSLGSYEQYF,TGTGCCAGCAGCTCTCTGGGGTCCTACGAGCAGTACTTC
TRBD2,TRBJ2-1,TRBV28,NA,CASVASGGPNEQFF,TGTGCCAGCGTCGCTAGCGGGGGGCCCAATGAGCAGTTCTTC
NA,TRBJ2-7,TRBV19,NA,CASSITFSYEQYF,TGTGCCAGTAGTATAACATTCTCCTACGAGCAGTACTTC
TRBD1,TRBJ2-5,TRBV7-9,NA,CATARDRGFAETQYF,TGTGCCACTGCCCGGGACAGGGGTTTTGCAGAGACCCAGTACTTC
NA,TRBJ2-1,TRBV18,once,CASSPPSGYNEQFF,TGTGCCAGCTCACCACCCAGTGGCTACAATGAGCAGTTCTTC
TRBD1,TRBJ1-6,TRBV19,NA,CASSITGGDSPLHF,TGTGCCAGTAGTATTACAGGGGGGGACTCACCCCTCCACTTT
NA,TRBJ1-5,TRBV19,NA,CASSIGQLSNQPQHF,TGTGCCAGTAGTATAGGGCAGCTTAGCAATCAGCCCCAGCATTTT
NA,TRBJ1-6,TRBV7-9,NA,CASSLRNTHNSPLHF,TGTGCCAGCAGCTTACGAAACACTCATAATTCACCCCTCCACTTT
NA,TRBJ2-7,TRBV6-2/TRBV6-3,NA,CASSYEGSSYEQYF,TGTGCCAGCAGTTACGAGGGAAGCTCCTACGAGCAGTACTTC
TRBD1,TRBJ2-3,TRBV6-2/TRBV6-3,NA,CASSYPGQGALPSTDTQYF,TGTGCCAGCAGTTACCCTGGACAGGGGGCCCTCCCTAGCACAGATACGCAGTATTTT
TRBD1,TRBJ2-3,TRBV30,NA,CAWNLPGTGSAITDTQYF,TGTGCCTGGAACCTACCCGGGACAGGGTCGGCAATCACAGATACGCAGTATTTT
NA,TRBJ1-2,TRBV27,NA,CASSPTYIYGYTF,TGTGCCAGCAGTCCGACATATATCTATGGCTACACCTTC
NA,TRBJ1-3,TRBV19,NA,CASSLGGGSGNTIYF,TGTGCCAGTAGTTTGGGCGGCGGCTCTGGAAACACCATATATTTT
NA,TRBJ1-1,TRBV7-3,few,CASKVLDSHEGEAFF,TGTGCCAGCAAGGTTCTGGACAGCCACGAAGGTGAAGCTTTCTTT
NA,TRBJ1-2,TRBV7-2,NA,CASSPGPFNYGYTF,TGTGCCAGCAGCCCGGGGCCTTTCAACTATGGCTACACCTTC
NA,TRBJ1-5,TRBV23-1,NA,CASSHVKGAITNQPQHF,TGCGCCAGCAGTCACGTCAAGGGAGCCATAACGAATCAGCCCCAGCATTTT
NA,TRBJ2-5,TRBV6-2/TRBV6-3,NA,CASSLPRDRQETQYF,TGTGCCAGCAGTCTACCGCGCGACAGACAAGAGACCCAGTACTTC
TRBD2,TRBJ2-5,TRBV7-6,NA,CASSLGLTSGVQETQYF,TGTGCCAGCAGCTTAGGGTTGACTAGCGGCGTTCAAGAGACCCAGTACTTC
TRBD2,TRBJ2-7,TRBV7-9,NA,CASSPGGFEQYF,TGTGCCAGCAGCCCGGGAGGGTTCGAGCAGTACTTC
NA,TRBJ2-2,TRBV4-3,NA,CASSQETVAGGTGELFF,TGCGCCAGCAGCCAAGAGACAGTCGCGGGTGGCACCGGGGAGCTGTTTTTT
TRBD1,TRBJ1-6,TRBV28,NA,CASSSTGASGNSPLHF,TGTGCCAGCAGTTCGACAGGGGCCTCGGGTAATTCACCCCTCCACTTT
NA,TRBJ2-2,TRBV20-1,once,CSASSGSIRELFF,TGCAGTGCTAGTTCGGGTAGTATCCGGGAGCTGTTTTTT
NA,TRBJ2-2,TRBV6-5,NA,CASSYSRRNTGELFF,TGTGCCAGCAGTTACTCCAGGAGGAACACCGGGGAGCTGTTTTTT
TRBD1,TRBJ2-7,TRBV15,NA,CATSREETGVEQYF,TGTGCCACCAGCAGAGAAGAGACAGGGGTCGAGCAGTACTTC
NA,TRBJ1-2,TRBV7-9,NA,CASSLLKGSYGYTF,TGTGCCAGCAGCTTGTTGAAGGGGAGCTATGGCTACACCTTC
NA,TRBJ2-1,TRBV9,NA,CASSVGRGAYNEQFF,TGTGCCAGCAGCGTAGGTCGGGGGGCTTACAATGAGCAGTTCTTC
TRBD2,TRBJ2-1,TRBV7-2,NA,CASRMTSGPREQFF,TGTGCCAGCAGAATGACTAGCGGACCTCGGGAGCAGTTCTTC
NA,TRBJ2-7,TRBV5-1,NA,CASSVTGRPHEQYF,TGCGCCAGCAGCGTCACCGGTAGGCCTCACGAGCAGTACTTC
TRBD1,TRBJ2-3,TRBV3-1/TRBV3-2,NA,CASSQMTGDEDTQYF,TGTGCCAGCAGCCAAATGACAGGGGATGAAGATACGCAGTATTTT
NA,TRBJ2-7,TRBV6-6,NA,CASVPPGRYEQYF,TGTGCCAGCGTCCCCCCCGGGCGCTACGAGCAGTACTTC
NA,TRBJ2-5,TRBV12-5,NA,CASGLYGEPQETQYF,TGTGCTAGTGGTTTGTACGGGGAGCCCCAAGAGACCCAGTACTTC
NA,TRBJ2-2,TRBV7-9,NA,CASSSTGAITNTGELFF,TGTGCCAGCAGCTCTACAGGAGCCATCACGAACACCGGGGAGCTGTTTTTT
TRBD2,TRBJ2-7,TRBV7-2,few,CASSPAGTSSYEQYF,TGTGCCTCCTCTCCCGCCGGGACTAGCTCCTACGAGCAGTACTTC
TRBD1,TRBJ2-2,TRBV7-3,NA,CASSPRTGDTGELFF,TGTGCCAGCAGCCCCAGGACAGGGGACACCGGGGAGCTGTTTTTT
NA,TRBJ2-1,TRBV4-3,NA,CASSRGDSRWNEQFF,TGCGCCAGCAGTCGTGGTGACTCCCGGTGGAATGAGCAGTTCTTC
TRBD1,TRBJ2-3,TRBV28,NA,CASSEDRGTDTQYF,TGTGCCAGCAGTGAGGACAGGGGCACAGATACGCAGTATTTT
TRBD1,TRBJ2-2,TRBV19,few,CATRGYFGQGFTGELFF,TGTGCCACTAGGGGCTACTTCGGACAGGGGTTCACCGGGGAGCTGTTTTTT
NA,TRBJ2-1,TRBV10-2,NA,CASSEWGNEQFF,TGCGCCAGCAGTGAATGGGGCAATGAGCAGTTCTTC
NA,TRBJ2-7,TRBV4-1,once,CASSQEGRGSYEQYF,TGCGCCAGCAGCCAAGAAGGTAGGGGATCCTACGAGCAGTACTTC
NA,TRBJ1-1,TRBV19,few,CASRSRGNTEAFF,TGTGCCAGTCGGTCGCGGGGGAACACTGAAGCTTTCTTT
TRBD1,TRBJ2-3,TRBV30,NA,CAWTRRDRQADTQYF,TGTGCCTGGACCCGCCGGGACAGGCAAGCAGATACGCAGTATTTT
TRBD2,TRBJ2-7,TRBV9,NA,CASSVHPGLEYEQYF,TGTGCCAGCAGCGTTCATCCGGGACTAGAGTACGAGCAGTACTTC
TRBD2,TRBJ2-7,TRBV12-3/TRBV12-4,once,CASSGGGSYEQYF,TGTGCCAGCAGTGGGGGAGGGAGCTACGAGCAGTACTTC
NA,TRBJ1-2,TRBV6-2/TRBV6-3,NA,CASSFSSARETNYGYTF,TGTGCCAGCAGTTTCTCAAGCGCCCGTGAAACTAACTATGGCTACACCTTC
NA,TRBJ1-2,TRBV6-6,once,CASSSNSIVKAATF,TGTGCCAGCAGTTCCAACTCAATAGTGAAGGCGGCAACCTTC
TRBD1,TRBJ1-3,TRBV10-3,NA,CATGQVSSGNTIYF,TGTGCCACCGGACAGGTTTCCTCTGGAAACACCATATATTTT
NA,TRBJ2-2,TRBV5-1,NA,CASSLGLYTGELFF,TGCGCCAGCAGCTTGGGACTATACACCGGGGAGCTGTTTTTT
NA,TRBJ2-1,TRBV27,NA,CASSYFQGPYNEQFF,TGTGCCAGCAGTTACTTTCAGGGCCCATACAATGAGCAGTTCTTC
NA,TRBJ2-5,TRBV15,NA,CATSRGGPEQETQYF,TGTGCCACCAGCAGGGGGGGGCCAGAGCAAGAGACCCAGTACTTC
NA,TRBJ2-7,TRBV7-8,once,CASKGLDFYEQYF,TGTGCCAGCAAAGGACTCGACTTCTACGAGCAGTACTTC
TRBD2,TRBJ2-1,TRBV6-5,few,CATSIAGGPQNEQFF,TGTGCCACCTCTATAGCGGGGGGCCCCCAAAATGAGCAGTTCTTC
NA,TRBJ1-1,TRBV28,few,CASSLPPRYAEAFF,TGTGCCAGCAGCCTGCCTCCACGTTACGCTGAAGCTTTCTTT
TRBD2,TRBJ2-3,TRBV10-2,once,CASNSGGRTDTQYF,TGCGCCAGCAATAGCGGGGGGCGAACAGATACGCAGTATTTT
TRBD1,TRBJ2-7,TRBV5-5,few,CASSYSGGGYEQYF,TGTGCCAGCAGCTATTCAGGGGGCGGCTACGAGCAGTACTTC